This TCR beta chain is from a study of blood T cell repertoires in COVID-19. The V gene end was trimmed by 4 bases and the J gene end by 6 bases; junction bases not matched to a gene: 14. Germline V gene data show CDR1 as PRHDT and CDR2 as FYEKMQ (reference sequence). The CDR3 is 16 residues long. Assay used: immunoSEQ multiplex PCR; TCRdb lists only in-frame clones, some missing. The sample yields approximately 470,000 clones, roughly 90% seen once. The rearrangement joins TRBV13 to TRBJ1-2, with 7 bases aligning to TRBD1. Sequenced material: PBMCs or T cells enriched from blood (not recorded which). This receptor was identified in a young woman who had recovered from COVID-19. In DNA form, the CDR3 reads TGTGCCAGCAGCTACCCGGGACAGTTAGCAACGAATGGCTACACCTTC. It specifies CASSYPGQLATNGYTF.